This passage covers 22 T cell receptor beta chains from one sample sequenced in a study of shared clonotypes between healthy human individuals. Using immunoSEQ multiplex PCR, the repertoire was profiled, and TCRdb retains in-frame clones only, with some absent. The table lists about 2 million clones, roughly 94% of them singletons. Naive-designated CD8 cells lacked CD45RO, were positively enriched for CCR7, and omitted terminally differentiated effector memory CD45RA+ cells. Sequencing was performed on naive CD8+ T cells sorted from blood. All receptors derive from a man aged 18 to 29 in good health.

The chain carries TRBV25-1 and TRBJ2-2; 7 positions agree with TRBD1. J was trimmed by 2 bases and V by 2 bases; bases with no gene match: 8. The CDR3 loop spans 17 amino acids. Germline loops: CDR1 MGHDK, CDR2 SYGVNS. The CDR3 protein is CASSEIEGAFNTGELFF. Written as DNA, the CDR3 is TGTGCCAGCAGTGAAATAGAGGGGGCATTCAACACCGGGGAGCTGTTTTTT.

A note on this clone: Other DNA sequences in this specimen translate into the identical CDR3. CDR3 sequence: CATSRDREGTNEKLFF. The DNA for the CDR3 is TGTGCCACCAGCAGAGATCGCGAGGGAACTAATGAAAAACTGTTTTTT. This sequence joins TRBV15 and TRBJ1-4; D remains ambiguous. The CDR3 length is 16 residues. The germline CDR1 and CDR2 sequences are LNHNV and YYDKDF (reference sequence). V was cut by 0 bases and J by 1 base, with 9 bases left in between.

CDR3 protein: CTSSQAKAGGDYEQYF. The CDR3 DNA follows: TGCACCAGCAGCCAAGCTAAGGCGGGAGGCGACTACGAGCAGTACTTC. The rearrangement uses TRBV1 and TRBJ2-7; TRBD2, the table's D call, lacks a check against the DNA. TRBV1 has pseudogene status. This CDR3 region has 16 residues.

About this clone: The same CDR3 also results from other DNA sequences found in this sample. The chain recombines TRBV9 with TRBJ2-2, with TRBD2 matching over 7 bases. V gave up 0 bases and J gave up 4 bases; unmatched junction bases: 3. Germline-derived CDR1 and CDR2 are SGDLS and YYNGEE. This CDR3 is 15 amino acids long. CDR3 coding DNA: TGTGCCAGCAGCGTAGGCGGGGGAAGCACCGGGGAGCTGTTTTTT. This translates into CASSVGGGSTGELFF.

V is TRBV28 and J is TRBJ2-7; TRBD2 matches 14 bases. Germline values: CDR1 MDHEN, CDR2 SYDVKM. The CDR3 contains 16 residues. J gave up 1 base and V 3 bases, and 2 bases lay outside the gene matches. The CDR3 bases are TGTGCCAGCAGTTTTGGACTAGCGGGGGGTTCCTACGAGCAGTACTTC. Residues: CASSFGLAGGSYEQYF.

The chain links TRBV28 to TRBJ1-2; no clear D. Germline lookup yields CDR1 MDHEN and CDR2 SYDVKM. CDR3 length equals 16 residues. The V gene lost 1 base and the J gene lost 5 bases, with 17 bases spanning the gap. DNA of the CDR3: TGTGCCAGCAGTTTATCGATAAGGGAGGCCTGGTATGGCTACACCTTC. It yields the protein CASSLSIREAWYGYTF.

The CDR3 DNA sequence: TGTGCCAGCAGTCCCGGCGGGCCCCAGTACTTC. It is translated as CASSPGGPQYF. V gene TRBV28 combines with J gene TRBJ2-5; D might be TRBD2 (5 bases). The CDR3 runs to 11 residues. Trimming left V 5 bases short and J 9 bases short, with 10 bases between. Looked up from germline, CDR1 is MDHEN and CDR2 is SYDVKM.

The V gene is TRBV4-1, the J gene TRBJ2-1; no definite D call. The CDR3 length is 14 residues. Per the germline V gene, CDR1 is MGHRA and CDR2 is YSYEKL. The ends were cut back, 3 bases at V and 8 bases at J, with 14 bases in the middle. The CDR3 region has the DNA TGCGCCAGCAGCCAGACGACAAACATCGATGAGCAGTTCTTC. Its translation: CASSQTTNIDEQFF.

The V and J genes are TRBV18 and TRBJ1-3, with 11 nucleotides matching TRBD1. V was clipped by 6 bases and J by 2 bases; unmatched bases: 9. Germline V gene sequence: CDR1 KGHSH, CDR2 LQKENI. CDR3 length: 17 residues. In nucleotides, the CDR3 is TGTGCCAGCTCGTCCGGGACAGGGGGTTTGGCTGGAAACACCATATATTTT. Translating gives CASSSGTGGLAGNTIYF.

CDR3 coding DNA: TGTGCCAGCAGTTACTCCCCGGACAGGGCTTCCTACGAGCAGTACTTC. This encodes CASSYSPDRASYEQYF. This chain joins TRBV6-6 and TRBJ2-7; 8 positions agree with TRBD1. The ends lost 0 bases at V and 1 base at J; junction bases unmatched: 5. Per germline, CDR1 MNHNY and CDR2 SVGAGI (reference sequence). The CDR3 is 16 residues long.

V usage is TRBV27 and J usage is TRBJ1-5, with unresolved D. V was trimmed by 0 bases and J by 7 bases, leaving 16 bases between them. Germline values: CDR1 MNHEY, CDR2 SMNVEV (reference sequence). The CDR3 is 16 amino acids. The CDR3 DNA is TGTGCCAGCAGTTTATCGGCCGGGGAATTTGAGCAGCCCCAGCATTTT. Residues: CASSLSAGEFEQPQHF.

The chain recombines TRBV7-6 with TRBJ1-3; no clear D gene. This CDR3 is built from 16 residues. Trimming left V 3 bases short and J 2 bases short, with 14 bases between. In germline, CDR1 is SGHVS, CDR2 FNYEAQ. This CDR3 is CASSFERSGTGNTIYF. The CDR3 coding sequence is TGTGCCAGCAGCTTCGAACGTTCCGGGACTGGAAACACCATATATTTT.

This chain connects TRBV4-1 to TRBJ2-1; 9 bases match TRBD2. The CDR3 consists of 16 residues. CDR1 is MGHRA, CDR2 YSYEKL, per germline. Trimming took 2 bases from V and 2 from J; bases not matched to a gene: 4. The CDR3 region is CASSQTPSGTYNEQFF. CDR3 DNA sequence: TGCGCCAGCAGCCAAACGCCTAGCGGGACCTACAATGAGCAGTTCTTC.

Concerning this clone itself: In the same sample, other DNA sequences code for this CDR3. The V call is TRBV27, the J call TRBJ2-7; D is possibly TRBD2 (6 bases). The CDR3 has 14 residues. The V and J ends lost 4 bases and 1 base respectively, with 11 bases between them. Germline CDR1 MNHEY, CDR2 SMNVEV (reference sequence). CDR3 in amino acids: CASSWGVGSYEQYF. CDR3 in DNA: TGTGCCAGCAGTTGGGGGGTTGGGTCCTACGAGCAGTACTTC.

The genes are TRBV25-1 and TRBJ2-7; the match to TRBD1 covers 7 bases. The CDR3 spans 16 residues. V shed 0 bases, J shed 4 bases, and the junction held 9 bases outside the gene matches. The germline CDR1 and CDR2 sequences are MGHDK and SYGVNS. Here the CDR3 reads CASSEYLTGQEYEQYF. Written as DNA, the CDR3 is TGTGCCAGCAGTGAATATTTAACCGGACAGGAGTACGAGCAGTACTTC.

Concerning this clone itself: One end of the junction varies from germline; a read error may be responsible. The chain employs TRBV7-7 and TRBJ2-1; 11 bases agree with TRBD2. In germline, CDR1 is SSHAT, CDR2 FNYEAQ (reference sequence). The CDR3 extends over 14 amino acids. Written as DNA, the CDR3 is TGTGCTAGCAGCTTAGCGGGAGGGGACAATGAGCAGTTCTTC. Translated, it gives CASSLAGGDNEQFF. Together with reference TRBV7-7 and TRBJ2-1, the CDR3 gives the full variable domain: GAGVSQSPRYKVTKRGQDVTLRCDPISSHATLYWYQQALGQGPEFLTYFNYEAQPDKSGLPSDRFSAERPEGSISTLTIQRTEQRDSAMYRCASSLAGGDNEQFFGPGTRLTVL.

This sequence joins TRBV19 and TRBJ2-3; D call uncertain. Trimming shortened V by 3 bases and J by 1 base, and 8 bases separated the two germline ends. There are 14 residues in the CDR3. Looked up from germline, CDR1 is LNHDA and CDR2 is SQIVND (reference sequence). The CDR3 sequence is CASSILAGTDTQYF. CDR3 DNA: TGTGCCAGTAGTATCCTGGCCGGCACAGATACGCAGTATTTT.

On this clone: Other DNA sequences in this specimen translate into the identical CDR3. The V call is TRBV5-6, the J call TRBJ2-7, with TRBD2 matching over 12 bases. V shed 5 bases and J 3 bases; nucleotides not matched to a gene: 3. The CDR3 has 14 amino acids. Per the germline V gene, CDR1 is SGHDT and CDR2 is YYEEEE. The CDR3 loop is CASSPGLAGYEQYF. The CDR3 DNA reads as TGTGCCAGCAGTCCGGGACTAGCGGGCTACGAGCAGTACTTC.

This chain uses TRBV6-5 with TRBJ2-1; possible D gene TRBD2, 6 bases. The germline gives CDR1 MNHEY, CDR2 SVGAGI. The CDR3 has 14 amino acids. With 6 bases removed from V and 5 bases from J, the gap between germline ends came to 14 bases. CDR3 nucleotides: TGTGCCAGCAGCCTCTTTCTAGCGAACAATGAGCAGTTCTTC. This sequence encodes CASSLFLANNEQFF.

The chain couples TRBV4-3 to TRBJ2-3; D not resolved. There are 18 residues in the CDR3. V was shortened by 0 bases and J by 2 bases, with 18 bases between the two germline ends. CDR1 and CDR2 (germline): LGHNA, YSLEER. CDR3 loop: CASSQEIIEQTPTDTQYF. CDR3 bases: TGCGCCAGCAGCCAAGAGATAATCGAGCAGACCCCCACAGATACGCAGTATTTT.

The CDR3 DNA follows: TGTGCCAGTAGTAAGGGGACGGGAGCTTTCTTT. Translation: CASSKGTGAFF. The genes are TRBV19 and TRBJ1-1; the D gene is possibly TRBD1 (5 bases). V was shortened by 4 bases and J by 10 bases, with 10 bases between the two germline ends. The CDR3 is made up of 11 amino acids. The germline CDR1 and CDR2 sequences are LNHDA and SQIVND (reference sequence). Complete variable domain (other parts from reference TRBV19 and TRBJ1-1): DGGITQSPKYLFRKEGQNVTLSCEQNLNHDAMYWYRQDPGQGLRLIYYSQIVNDFQKGDIAEGYSVSREKKESFPLTVTSAQKNPTAFYLCASSKGTGAFFGQGTRLTVV.

This chain uses TRBV9 with TRBJ1-2, with TRBD1 as a possible D gene (6 bases). V gave up 7 bases and J gave up 4 bases, with 20 bases separating them. CDR1 and CDR2 from the germline V gene are SGDLS and YYNGEE. CDR3 size: 15 residues. CDR3 region: CASGPTSGGAYGYTF. Here the CDR3 DNA reads TGTGCCAGCGGCCCTACCTCGGGGGGGGCCTATGGCTACACCTTC.